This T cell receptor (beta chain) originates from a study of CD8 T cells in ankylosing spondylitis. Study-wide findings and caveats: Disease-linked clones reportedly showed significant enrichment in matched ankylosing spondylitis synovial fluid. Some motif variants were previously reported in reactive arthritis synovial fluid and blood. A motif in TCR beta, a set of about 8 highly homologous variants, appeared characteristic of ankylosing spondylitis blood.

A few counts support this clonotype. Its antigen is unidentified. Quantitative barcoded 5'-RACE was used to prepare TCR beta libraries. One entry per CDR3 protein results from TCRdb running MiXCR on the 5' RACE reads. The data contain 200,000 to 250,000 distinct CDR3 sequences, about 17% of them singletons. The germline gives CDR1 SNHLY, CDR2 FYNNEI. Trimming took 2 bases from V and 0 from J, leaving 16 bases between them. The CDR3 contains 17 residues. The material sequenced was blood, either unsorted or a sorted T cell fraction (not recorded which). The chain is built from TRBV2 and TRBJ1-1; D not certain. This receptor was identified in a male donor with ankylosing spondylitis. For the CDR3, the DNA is TGTGCCAGCAGTGAATTTTTATATGGGAATATGAACACTGAAGCTTTCTTT. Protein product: CASSEFLYGNMNTEAFF.